This T cell receptor beta chain was captured in a study of shared clonotypes between healthy human individuals (dated by TCRdb to about 2020). A note on the overall study: The cohort included a few men and a couple of women between 18 and 49 years of age. Per donor, three plates each were used for CD4 naive and CD4 memory, two for CD8 naive, and one for CD8 memory. The study deeply sequenced blood TCR repertoires of about 5 healthy adults to estimate repertoire size and the extent of clonotype sharing between individuals. To increase sequencing depth and limit assay-specific biases, TCR repertoire library preparation and sequencing were carried out by different laboratories using diverse techniques. Per donor, leukapheresis produced somewhere between about 0.94 and 9.5 billion PBMCs.

The germline V gene encodes CDR1 SGHDN and CDR2 FVKESK. Relative to germline, V is missing 1 base and J is missing 14 bases, with 7 bases of the junction outside any gene match. Counted from cysteine to phenylalanine, this CDR3 has 13 amino acids. The CDR3 DNA has 39 bases and is translated from base 1. This clone was recorded many times. Its antigen is still unknown. No per-base quality is available; no much larger clone lies one base away. The donors were healthy, HIV-negative adults who had no recently reported acute infections or vaccinations. Only Caucasian adults living in Nashville, Tennessee, USA were represented among the donors. CD8 memory samples combined magnetically selected CD45RO+ cells with CCR7-negative CD45RA+ effector memory (TemRA) cells. Blood was obtained by leukapheresis, after which PBMCs were separated by Ficoll-Histopaque density gradient centrifugation and cryopreserved in liquid nitrogen vapor phase. Analytical flow cytometry was used to check the purity and quantity of every magnetically sorted T cell population. Each sorted fraction had its genomic DNA isolated and then quantified by UV absorbance on a Nanodrop 2000c.

The full study reports these points: Clonotypes shared by all four sorted-subset donors showed higher generation probabilities than non-shared clonotypes. Larger estimated clonotype richness was generally found for naive subsets than for memory subsets. The genetic and exposure-history diversity represented was limited by the small number of donors. Pairwise subsampling led to the expectation that sequencing depth would affect the degree of clonotype sharing among donors. Even with the large sequencing depth, rarefaction of the sorted-subset datasets indicated that sequencing was incomplete. Across four donors, approximately 4.6% of naive CD4, approximately 3.6% of naive CD8, 2% to 2.5% of memory CD4, and approximately 0.42% of memory CD8 clonotypes were shared. Only blood was sampled, and tissue TCR repertoires likely differ from those in blood.

TCR CDR3 regions were amplified from genomic DNA by multiplex PCR using the deep immunoSEQ assay. For each cell subset, the extracted genomic DNA was distributed evenly across all wells of several immunoSEQ 96-well plates, and each plate served as one replicate. For sorted subsets, approximately 200 ng of genomic DNA, equivalent to around 29,000 T cell genomes, went into each replicate PCR. Purified libraries were measured with a Qubit 3.0 fluorometer, size-checked on a Bioanalyzer 2100, and measured again with the KAPA Library Quantification kit. Every immunoSEQ 96-well plate was sequenced on a separate single-read 150-cycle Illumina NextSeq 550 flow cell. Concerning the study's data processing: Because only junctional sequences without quality scores were contained in the immunoSEQ output, filtering matching that applied to full-length reads could not be performed. Sequences were annotated with PyIR, a Python wrapper for IgBLAST v1.9, using IMGT germline references to assign V/J genes and CDR3. Reads with weak V/J assignments (E-value above 1e-6), missing CDR3, stop codons, out-of-frame junctions, or ambiguous translated residues were removed. V3J clonotypes were defined as sequences sharing an identical inferred V gene, J gene, and CDR3 amino acid sequence. The percentage overlap between two repertoires was calculated by dividing the number of shared unique clonotypes by the size of the smaller repertoire. RTK rarefaction, the Chao1 estimator, and Recon v2.1 estimates of unobserved clonotypes were used to assess repertoire richness. Generation probabilities were computed with OLGA for all TCRbeta clonotypes obtained by the gDNA method from several donors. TCRdb re-hosts the immuneACCESS table, in-frame sequences only. Its copies lack some clones; in the studies checked, an unresolved V gene accounts for under half of them, and the cause for the rest is not known. V, J and clone size derive from that table, while D and trimming were established from the DNA sequence. Present in this sample are about 120,000 clones, roughly two thirds of which were seen just once. About 23% of the sample rests with the top ten.

The material sequenced was memory CD8+ T cells sorted from blood. Sample cell subset or site, as interpreted from the label and publication: CD45RO+ cells pooled with CCR7-negative TemRA cells. The sequence is built from TRBV14 and TRBJ2-3; TRBD2 aligns with 9 central bases. The clonotype originates from a woman in her thirties in good health. The CDR3 region reads CASSQGLAVVRYF. Here is the DNA: TGTGCCAGCAGCCAAGGACTAGCGGTTGTAAGGTATTTT.